Listed here are 18 T cell receptor beta chains from one sample, sequenced in a study of T cells in localized non-small cell lung cancer. This table comes from immunoSEQ multiplex PCR, and its TCRdb copy is limited to in-frame clones, with some not included. The table includes some 64,000 clones, roughly 76% detected once. The material sequenced was PBMCs, taken before any cancer treatment. Every receptor here comes from a man aged 40 to 69 with stage II lung adenocarcinoma.

This chain joins TRBV7-3 and TRBJ2-5, with D tentatively TRBD2 (5 bases). The ends were cut back, 2 bases at V and 5 bases at J, with 9 bases in the middle. Germline values: CDR1 SGHTA, CDR2 FQGTGA. There are 13 residues in the CDR3. CDR3 residues: CASSLGGLETQYF. Here the CDR3 DNA reads TGTGCCAGCAGCTTAGGAGGACTGGAGACCCAGTACTTC.

To note about this clone: Different DNA sequences within this sample yield the same CDR3. This chain joins TRBV5-1 and TRBJ1-1; 10 nucleotides match TRBD1. Trimming took 5 bases from V and 4 from J; bases not matched to a gene: 14. Germline CDR1 SGHRS, CDR2 YFSETQ. The CDR3 runs to 17 residues. Written as DNA, the CDR3 is TGCGCCAGCAGACGCGTCGCCGGGACAGGGGTGAGCACTGAAGCTTTCTTT. It yields the protein CASRRVAGTGVSTEAFF.

The chain carries TRBV2 and TRBJ1-5, with D uncertain. The germline V gene has CDR1 SNHLY and CDR2 FYNNEI. The CDR3 consists of 13 residues. Deletions cut 7 bases from V and 2 bases from J, with 9 bases between. CDR3 residues: CASNRMGNQPQHF. CDR3 in DNA: TGTGCCAGCAATCGTATGGGCAATCAGCCCCAGCATTTT. Full variable domain (outside the CDR3, taken from reference TRBV2 and TRBJ1-5): EPEVTQTPSHQVTQMGQEVILRCVPISNHLYFYWYRQILGQKVEFLVSFYNNEISEKSEIFDDQFSVERPDGSNFTLKIRSTKLEDSAMYFCASNRMGNQPQHFGDGTRLSIL.

The V and J genes are TRBV14 and TRBJ2-3, with TRBD2 matching over 9 bases. CDR1 and CDR2 from the germline V gene are SGHDN and FVKESK. The CDR3 is made up of 16 amino acids. The junction had 8 bases not matched to a gene; V was cut back by 0 bases and J by 7 bases. As DNA, the CDR3 is TGTGCCAGCAGCCAAGATGCAGGACTAGCGCGAAATACGCAGTATTTT. Translation: CASSQDAGLARNTQYF.

The J gene is TRBJ1-2, the V gene TRBV28; the D is unclear. Germline assignment: CDR1 MDHEN and CDR2 SYDVKM. The V and J ends lost 3 bases and 4 bases respectively, with 15 bases between them. The CDR3 runs to 15 residues. The CDR3: CASSFGLRIFYGYTF. The DNA of the CDR3 is TGTGCCAGCAGTTTTGGCCTGAGGATATTCTATGGCTACACCTTC.

The chain links TRBV9 to TRBJ2-1; 9 positions match TRBD1. The V and J ends lost 4 bases and 9 bases, in that order; junction bases with no gene match: 5. This CDR3 spans 13 amino acids. Germline V gene sequence: CDR1 SGDLS, CDR2 YYNGEE. The CDR3 DNA follows: TGTGCCAGCAGCTCTACAGGGGGCTCTGAGCAGTTCTTC. Amino acids: CASSSTGGSEQFF.

CDR3 sequence: CASSYGGSNQPQHF. The DNA for the CDR3 is TGCGCCAGCAGTTACGGGGGTAGCAATCAGCCCCAGCATTTT. This rearrangement joins TRBV5-1 to TRBJ1-5, with a possible D match to TRBD1 (5 bases). CDR1 is SGHRS, CDR2 YFSETQ, per germline. This CDR3 comprises 14 residues. The V and J ends lost 5 bases and 0 bases respectively, with 9 bases between them.

The chain links TRBV7-6 to TRBJ2-1; D may be TRBD2 (6 bases). V lost 4 bases, J lost 7 bases, and 8 bases lay in between. Germline V gene sequence: CDR1 SGHVS, CDR2 FNYEAQ. CDR3 length: 12 residues. The CDR3 DNA follows: TGTGCCAGCAGCTCTAGCGAGAATGAGCAGTTCTTC. It translates to CASSSSENEQFF.

The table lists this clone with a count of one. V usage is TRBV18 and J usage is TRBJ1-1; 9 nucleotides line up with TRBD1. Trimming cost V 3 bases and J 6 bases; bases outside gene matches: 5. The CDR3 extends over 14 amino acids. Germline CDR1 KGHSH, CDR2 LQKENI. As DNA, the CDR3 is TGTGCCAGCTCACCGGGACAGGGAACGGCTGAAGCTTTCTTT. Translation: CASSPGQGTAEAFF.

In this sample, this clone turned up a few times. The chain links TRBV4-1 to TRBJ1-3; maybe TRBD1 (5 bases). V was pared by 1 base and J by 0 bases, with 10 bases between. CDR3 length equals 16 residues. Germline CDR1 is MGHRA and CDR2 is YSYEKL. The CDR3: CASSQGQQSSGNTIYF. In DNA, the CDR3 is TGCGCCAGCAGCCAAGGACAGCAGAGCTCTGGAAACACCATATATTTT.

This clone appeared a few times. V usage is TRBV6-6 and J usage is TRBJ1-5, with 7 positions matching TRBD1. The V gene's germline CDR1 is MNHNY and CDR2 SVGAGI (reference sequence). The CDR3 is 15 amino acids. The V and J ends lost 4 bases and 5 bases, in that order; junction bases with no gene match: 8. The CDR3 protein is CASSSINRGDQPQHF. CDR3 sequence (DNA): TGTGCCAGCAGTTCCATAAACAGGGGAGATCAGCCCCAGCATTTT.

The V gene is TRBV19, the J gene TRBJ1-2; tentatively, D is TRBD1 (6 bases). Trimming stripped 5 bases from V and 7 bases from J, with 11 bases between. The CDR3 consists of 12 residues. Germline CDR1 and CDR2: LNHDA and SQIVND (reference sequence). CDR3 coding DNA: TGTGCCAGTAGTGAGACCAGGGGTGGCTACACCTTC. It codes for CASSETRGGYTF.

This chain's CDR3 is CASSSRTGMNIQYF. CDR3 DNA: TGTGCCAGCTCATCCCGGACAGGGATGAACATTCAGTACTTC. The J gene is TRBJ2-4, the V gene TRBV18; 8 bases are a match to TRBD1. Germline V lookup: CDR1 KGHSH, CDR2 LQKENI. Trimming at V came to 5 bases and at J to 7 bases, leaving 7 bases not matched to a gene. The CDR3 contains 14 residues.

With respect to this clone: An end of the junction differs from the germline gene, which may be a read error. The CDR3 nucleotides read TGTGCCAGCAGCTTGGCTTTCAGGTTACAAAGTCGGGCCAATGTCCTGACTTTC. Encoded protein: CASSLAFRLQSRANVLTF. J is TRBJ2-6 and V is TRBV4-2; unclear D gene. The V gene's germline CDR1 is LGHNA and CDR2 YNFKEQ. The CDR3 covers 18 residues.

This chain links TRBV15 with TRBJ2-1; 10 bases are shared with TRBD2. CDR1 and CDR2 from the germline V gene are LNHNV and YYDKDF (reference sequence). There are 15 residues in the CDR3. V lost 0 bases and J lost 6; bases outside the gene matches: 2. The chain's CDR3 is CATSREASGSNEQFF. In DNA, the CDR3 is TGTGCCACCAGCAGAGAGGCTAGCGGGAGCAATGAGCAGTTCTTC. The full variable domain, completed using reference TRBV15 and TRBJ2-1, is DAMVIQNPRYQVTQFGKPVTLSCSQTLNHNVMYWYQQKSSQAPKLLFHYYDKDFNNEADTPDNFQSRRPNTSFCFLDIRSPGLGDTAMYLCATSREASGSNEQFFGPGTRLTVL.

The V call is TRBV19, the J call TRBJ2-3, with 14 bases lining up with TRBD2. With 5 bases clipped from V and 5 bases from J, the junction kept 6 bases outside the gene matches. Germline V gene data show CDR1 as LNHDA and CDR2 as SQIVND (reference sequence). This CDR3 region has 16 residues. CDR3 residues: CASSPRLAGGQDTQYF. CDR3 bases: TGTGCCAGTAGTCCTCGACTAGCGGGAGGGCAAGATACGCAGTATTTT.

Note on this clone: Mismatch with germline at one junction end may stem from a read error. This chain links TRBV4-1 with TRBJ1-2; 7 bases align to TRBD1. The germline V gene has CDR1 MGHRA and CDR2 YSYEKL. There are 16 residues in the CDR3. The CDR3 region has the DNA TGCGCCAGCAGCGAAGACAGGGCCCGTCAGGGCTATGGCTACACCTTC. It specifies CASSEDRARQGYGYTF.

CDR3 region: CASSFAGDRSYEQYF. The CDR3 nucleotides are TGTGCCAGCAGCTTCGCCGGGGACAGGTCCTACGAGCAGTACTTC. V usage is TRBV7-6 and J usage is TRBJ2-7, with 8 nucleotides matching TRBD1. Germline lookup yields CDR1 SGHVS and CDR2 FNYEAQ. J was trimmed by 1 base and V by 3 bases; bases with no gene match: 5. The CDR3 spans 15 residues.